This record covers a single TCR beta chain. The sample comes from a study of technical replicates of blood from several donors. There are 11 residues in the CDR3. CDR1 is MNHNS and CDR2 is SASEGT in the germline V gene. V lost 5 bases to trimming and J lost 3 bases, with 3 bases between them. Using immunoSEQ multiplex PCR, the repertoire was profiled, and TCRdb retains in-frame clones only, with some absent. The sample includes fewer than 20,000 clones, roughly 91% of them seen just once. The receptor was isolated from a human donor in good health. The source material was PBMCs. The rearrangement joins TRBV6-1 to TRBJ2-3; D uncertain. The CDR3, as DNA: TGTGCCAGCAGTTCTACAGATACGCAGTATTTT. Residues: CASSSTDTQYF.